This T cell receptor beta chain was profiled in a study of tissue T cells after allogeneic stem cell transplantation. The study's findings and limits: Anatomically similar tissues had similar TCR repertoires within each patient.

The data were produced by immunoSEQ multiplex PCR, yet TCRdb's version contains in-frame clones alone and is incomplete. The repertoire holds about 2,000 clones, with roughly half as singletons. As regards this clone: What it recognizes is unknown. The listed genes are named as in mouse.

Time point given: mouse harvest day 14 after allogeneic transplant. Each mouse received 10^7 T-cell-depleted marrow cells plus 10^6 splenic CD5+ T cells by tail vein. Mice had MHC-mismatched B6 into BALB/c GVHD, sampled day 7 or 14. The origin of this receptor is a female BALB/c mouse given C57BL/6 T cells with graft-versus-host disease after an allogeneic hematopoietic cell transplant. The material sequenced was gut tissue.

CDR3: CASSSGLGYEQYF. The part of the CDR3 DNA that was read is TGTGCCAGCAGCTCGGGACTGGGCTATGAACAGTAC. The V and J genes are TRBV3 and TRBJ2-7; 9 bases agree with TRBD2. The CDR3 goes on 1 residue after the read ends, and that part is filled in from the germline J gene. V lost 4 bases and J lost 3; bases outside the gene matches: 1. The CDR3 is 13 residues long. Germline CDR1 and CDR2: SNHLY and FYNGKV (reference sequence). The whole variable domain, remainder taken from reference TRBV3 and TRBJ2-7, is GPKVLQIPSHQIIDMGQMVTLNCDPVSNHLYFYWYKQILGQQMEFLVNFYNGKVMEKSKLFKDQFSVERPDGSYFTLKIQPTALEDSAVYFCASSSGLGYEQYFGPGTRLTVL.